A selection of T cell receptor beta chains follows, all from one sample in a study of OX40 agonist ivuxolimab in advanced cancers. Assay used: immunoSEQ multiplex PCR; TCRdb lists only in-frame clones, some missing. The table has 90,000 to 150,000 clones, 80% to 90% seen once. The starting material was CD4+ or CD8+ T cells sorted from blood, obtained in a trial of the OX40 agonist ivuxolimab. These receptor sequences come from an adult with an advanced solid tumor such as melanoma, head and neck, liver or kidney cancer. CDR3s include the opening cysteine and the closing phenylalanine or tryptophan. The D gene is left open where the match is weak. Not all rows give a size; the values are once, few, many and, for expanded clones, a class.

D gene: TRBD1; CDR3 length: 13; clone size: NA; V gene: TRBV6-5; J gene: TRBJ2-7; CDR3 DNA: TGTGCCACGCTGAGACAGGGGGGATACGAGCAGTACTTC; CDR3 protein: CATLRQGGYEQYF
D gene: NA; CDR3 length: 16; clone size: NA; V gene: TRBV4-3; J gene: TRBJ1-4; CDR3 DNA: TGCGCCAGCAGCCAAGATCATACAGGGAGTAATGAAAAACTGTTTTTT; CDR3 protein: CASSQDHTGSNEKLFF
D gene: NA; CDR3 length: 12; clone size: NA; V gene: TRBV6-5; J gene: TRBJ1-5; CDR3 DNA: TGTGCCAGCAGGCTAGCGGGACAGCCCCAGCATTTT; CDR3 protein: CASRLAGQPQHF
D gene: TRBD1; CDR3 length: 15; clone size: few; V gene: TRBV4-2; J gene: TRBJ1-5; CDR3 DNA: TGTGCCAGCAGCCAAGATGGGACAGAAGATCAGCCCCAGCATTTT; CDR3 protein: CASSQDGTEDQPQHF
D gene: TRBD1; CDR3 length: 15; clone size: NA; V gene: TRBV28; J gene: TRBJ1-1; CDR3 DNA: TGTGCCAGCAGTCTTTCCCAAGGGCAGGGGGCTGGGGCTTTCTTT; CDR3 protein: CASSLSQGQGAGAFF
D gene: NA; CDR3 length: 15; clone size: NA; V gene: TRBV5-4; J gene: TRBJ1-1; CDR3 DNA: TGTGCCAGCAGCTTGGACCAGATTATGAACACTGAAGCTTTCTTT; CDR3 protein: CASSLDQIMNTEAFF
D gene: NA; CDR3 length: 12; clone size: NA; V gene: TRBV2; J gene: TRBJ2-1; CDR3 DNA: TGTGCCAGCAGTAGACATGACAATGAGCAGTTCTTC; CDR3 protein: CASSRHDNEQFF
D gene: TRBD2; CDR3 length: 18; clone size: few; V gene: TRBV7-9; J gene: TRBJ2-3; CDR3 DNA: TGTGCCAGCAGCCCGGGGGGGGCCGGGCCGTTCCACACAGATACGCAGTATTTT; CDR3 protein: CASSPGGAGPFHTDTQYF
D gene: NA; CDR3 length: 14; clone size: NA; V gene: TRBV19; J gene: TRBJ1-2; CDR3 DNA: TGTGCCAGTAGTATTGGCAGGTGGATTTATGGCTACACCTTC; CDR3 protein: CASSIGRWIYGYTF
D gene: TRBD1; CDR3 length: 16; clone size: NA; V gene: TRBV25-1; J gene: TRBJ2-3; CDR3 DNA: TGTGCCAGCAGTGGGGGGCAGAGGGGGCGCGGAGATACGCAGTATTTT; CDR3 protein: CASSGGQRGRGDTQYF
D gene: NA; CDR3 length: 15; clone size: NA; V gene: TRBV4-1; J gene: TRBJ2-5; CDR3 DNA: TGCGCCAGCAGCCAGGGCAGGGTTCCGCAAGAGACCCAGTACTTC; CDR3 protein: CASSQGRVPQETQYF
D gene: TRBD2; CDR3 length: 20; clone size: NA; V gene: TRBV28; J gene: TRBJ2-6; CDR3 DNA: TGTGCCAGCAGTTTCCTGAGGGTTATAGCGGGTCGCTCTGGGGCCAACGTCCTGACTTTC; CDR3 protein: CASSFLRVIAGRSGANVLTF
D gene: NA; CDR3 length: 15; clone size: NA; V gene: TRBV4-3; J gene: TRBJ2-3; CDR3 DNA: TGCGCCAGCAGCCAAGACCCGACAGGCACAGATACGCAGTATTTT; CDR3 protein: CASSQDPTGTDTQYF
D gene: NA; CDR3 length: 13; clone size: once; V gene: TRBV7-6; J gene: TRBJ1-6; CDR3 DNA: TGTGCTGCCCGGCGGACCTATAATTCACCCCTCCACTTT; CDR3 protein: CAARRTYNSPLHF
D gene: NA; CDR3 length: 15; clone size: NA; V gene: TRBV19; J gene: TRBJ1-2; CDR3 DNA: TGTGCCACCTCCGCGCCTGACAGACACCCCTATGGCTACACCTTC; CDR3 protein: CATSAPDRHPYGYTF
D gene: NA; CDR3 length: 14; clone size: NA; V gene: TRBV6-1; J gene: TRBJ1-2; CDR3 DNA: TGTGCCAGCAGTCCTTCGGCCGTTAACTATGGCTACACCTTC; CDR3 protein: CASSPSAVNYGYTF
D gene: NA; CDR3 length: 18; clone size: NA; V gene: TRBV21-1; J gene: TRBJ1-2; CDR3 DNA: TGTGCCAGCAGCAAGCAGCGGACTTTGGGTCTCATCGCCTATGGCTACACCTTC; CDR3 protein: CASSKQRTLGLIAYGYTF
D gene: NA; CDR3 length: 14; clone size: NA; V gene: TRBV4-1; J gene: TRBJ1-5; CDR3 DNA: TGCGCCAGCAGCCATGGGACGGAGAATCAGCCCCAGCATTTT; CDR3 protein: CASSHGTENQPQHF
D gene: NA; CDR3 length: 13; clone size: NA; V gene: TRBV5-5; J gene: TRBJ2-7; CDR3 DNA: TGTGCCAGCAGCTTGGAGAGAACCTACGAGCAGTACTTC; CDR3 protein: CASSLERTYEQYF
D gene: NA; CDR3 length: 14; clone size: NA; V gene: TRBV10-2; J gene: TRBJ2-7; CDR3 DNA: TGCGCCAGCACGAAGGGGCATGGGTCCTACGAGCAGTACTTC; CDR3 protein: CASTKGHGSYEQYF
D gene: TRBD1; CDR3 length: 14; clone size: once; V gene: TRBV5-1; J gene: TRBJ2-7; CDR3 DNA: TGCGCCAGCAGCTCTGGACAGGGGGCCTACGAGCAGTACTTC; CDR3 protein: CASSSGQGAYEQYF
D gene: NA; CDR3 length: 13; clone size: NA; V gene: TRBV30; J gene: TRBJ1-6; CDR3 DNA: TGTGCCTGGGGGGCGGACAGAAATTCACCCCTCCACTTT; CDR3 protein: CAWGADRNSPLHF
D gene: TRBD2; CDR3 length: 15; clone size: NA; V gene: TRBV29-1; J gene: TRBJ2-1; CDR3 DNA: TGCAGCGTCGGGACTAGCGGGGGGCGGTTCGGTGAGCAGTTCTTC; CDR3 protein: CSVGTSGGRFGEQFF
D gene: NA; CDR3 length: 13; clone size: NA; V gene: TRBV29-1; J gene: TRBJ2-5; CDR3 DNA: TGCAGCGTTGTAAGGAGCCTCCAAGAGACCCAGTACTTC; CDR3 protein: CSVVRSLQETQYF
D gene: NA; CDR3 length: 13; clone size: few; V gene: TRBV18; J gene: TRBJ1-6; CDR3 DNA: TGTGCCAGCTCACCAGGAATCGATTCACCCCTCCACTTT; CDR3 protein: CASSPGIDSPLHF
D gene: NA; CDR3 length: 15; clone size: NA; V gene: TRBV2; J gene: TRBJ2-3; CDR3 DNA: TGTGCCAGCAGTGATACAGGGTTAGGGACAGATACGCAGTATTTT; CDR3 protein: CASSDTGLGTDTQYF
D gene: TRBD2; CDR3 length: 15; clone size: NA; V gene: TRBV4-3; J gene: TRBJ2-1; CDR3 DNA: TGCGCCAGCAGCCTCCAGACTAGCGGGGGTGGTGAGCAGTTCTTC; CDR3 protein: CASSLQTSGGGEQFF
D gene: NA; CDR3 length: 13; clone size: NA; V gene: TRBV7-7; J gene: TRBJ2-2; CDR3 DNA: TGTGCCAGCAGCTTAGCCGAGACCGGGGAGCTGTTTTTT; CDR3 protein: CASSLAETGELFF
D gene: NA; CDR3 length: 15; clone size: NA; V gene: TRBV7-9; J gene: TRBJ1-1; CDR3 DNA: TGTGCCAGCACCGCCTCGGGGGGGGCGAACACTGAAGCTTTCTTT; CDR3 protein: CASTASGGANTEAFF
D gene: NA; CDR3 length: 13; clone size: NA; V gene: TRBV5-4; J gene: TRBJ1-2; CDR3 DNA: TGTGCCAGCGGCCCAGAAACGGGCTATGGCTACACCTTC; CDR3 protein: CASGPETGYGYTF
D gene: TRBD1; CDR3 length: 13; clone size: NA; V gene: TRBV6-1; J gene: TRBJ2-1; CDR3 DNA: TGTGCCAGCAGACAGGGGAGTAGGAATGAGCAGTTCTTC; CDR3 protein: CASRQGSRNEQFF
D gene: NA; CDR3 length: 15; clone size: few; V gene: TRBV4-1; J gene: TRBJ1-1; CDR3 DNA: TGCGCCAGCAGCCGCAAGGGAGCTGGTATGCCTGAAGCTTTCTTT; CDR3 protein: CASSRKGAGMPEAFF
D gene: TRBD1; CDR3 length: 14; clone size: once; V gene: TRBV5-1; J gene: TRBJ2-7; CDR3 DNA: TGCGCCACCTCCGCTGGGACAGTCTCCTACGAGCAGTACTTC; CDR3 protein: CATSAGTVSYEQYF
D gene: TRBD2; CDR3 length: 15; clone size: NA; V gene: TRBV30; J gene: TRBJ2-2; CDR3 DNA: TGTGCCTGGAGTTTCCCGGGGGGGTTCACCGGGGAGCTGTTTTTT; CDR3 protein: CAWSFPGGFTGELFF
D gene: TRBD1; CDR3 length: 15; clone size: NA; V gene: TRBV5-1; J gene: TRBJ2-7; CDR3 DNA: TGCGCCAGCAGCTTGTCGGGACAGGGGGTCTACGAGCAGTACTTC; CDR3 protein: CASSLSGQGVYEQYF
D gene: NA; CDR3 length: 13; clone size: NA; V gene: TRBV7-9; J gene: TRBJ1-5; CDR3 DNA: TGTGCCAGCAGCTCTCAGGGAAATCAGCCCCAGCATTTT; CDR3 protein: CASSSQGNQPQHF
D gene: NA; CDR3 length: 13; clone size: NA; V gene: TRBV4-1; J gene: TRBJ1-1; CDR3 DNA: TGCGCCAGCAGCCAGGCACCGAACACTGAAGCTTTCTTT; CDR3 protein: CASSQAPNTEAFF
D gene: TRBD1; CDR3 length: 17; clone size: NA; V gene: TRBV7-8; J gene: TRBJ1-4; CDR3 DNA: TGTGCCAGCAGCTTATCCGGACAGGGGGCTCTCGTTGAAAAACTGTTTTTT; CDR3 protein: CASSLSGQGALVEKLFF
D gene: NA; CDR3 length: 12; clone size: NA; V gene: TRBV7-8; J gene: TRBJ2-1; CDR3 DNA: TGTGCCAGCAGCTTAAATCACGGCGGAAAGTTCTTC; CDR3 protein: CASSLNHGGKFF
D gene: NA; CDR3 length: 16; clone size: NA; V gene: TRBV9; J gene: TRBJ2-1; CDR3 DNA: TGTGCCAGCAGCGTAGTTGAGGTGAACAGACACAATGAGCAGTTCTTC; CDR3 protein: CASSVVEVNRHNEQFF
D gene: TRBD2; CDR3 length: 15; clone size: NA; V gene: TRBV6-5; J gene: TRBJ2-7; CDR3 DNA: TGTGCCAGCACCAAGACTAGCGGGGCCGCCTACGAGCAGTACTTC; CDR3 protein: CASTKTSGAAYEQYF
D gene: NA; CDR3 length: 17; clone size: once; V gene: TRBV28; J gene: TRBJ1-5; CDR3 DNA: TGTGCCAGCAGTTCCACCGTACAGGAATATAGCAATCAGCCCCAGCATTTT; CDR3 protein: CASSSTVQEYSNQPQHF
D gene: TRBD2; CDR3 length: 15; clone size: NA; V gene: TRBV4-2; J gene: TRBJ2-7; CDR3 DNA: TGTGCCAGCAGCCAAGGAGCGGGGGCGTCCTACGAGCAGTACTTC; CDR3 protein: CASSQGAGASYEQYF
D gene: NA; CDR3 length: 13; clone size: NA; V gene: TRBV18; J gene: TRBJ2-3; CDR3 DNA: TGTGCCAGCCGGGACCCGCAAAAAGATACGCAGTATTTT; CDR3 protein: CASRDPQKDTQYF
D gene: NA; CDR3 length: 13; clone size: NA; V gene: TRBV10-1; J gene: TRBJ2-7; CDR3 DNA: TGCGCCAGCAGTGAGCAGGGGAGCTACGAGCAGTACTTC; CDR3 protein: CASSEQGSYEQYF
D gene: NA; CDR3 length: 20; clone size: NA; V gene: TRBV28; J gene: TRBJ2-6; CDR3 DNA: TGTGCCAGCAGCCGAGGGGGGGACGGCCAGTCCAAGTCTGGGGCCAACGTCCTGACTTTC; CDR3 protein: CASSRGGDGQSKSGANVLTF
D gene: NA; CDR3 length: 14; clone size: NA; V gene: TRBV6-1; J gene: TRBJ1-1; CDR3 DNA: TGTGCCAGCAGACCAGGGGACGCTAGGACTGAAGCTTTCTTT; CDR3 protein: CASRPGDARTEAFF
D gene: NA; CDR3 length: 15; clone size: NA; V gene: TRBV27; J gene: TRBJ2-3; CDR3 DNA: TGTGCCAGCAGACCCCGGGGGCTCGGAACAGATACGCAGTATTTT; CDR3 protein: CASRPRGLGTDTQYF